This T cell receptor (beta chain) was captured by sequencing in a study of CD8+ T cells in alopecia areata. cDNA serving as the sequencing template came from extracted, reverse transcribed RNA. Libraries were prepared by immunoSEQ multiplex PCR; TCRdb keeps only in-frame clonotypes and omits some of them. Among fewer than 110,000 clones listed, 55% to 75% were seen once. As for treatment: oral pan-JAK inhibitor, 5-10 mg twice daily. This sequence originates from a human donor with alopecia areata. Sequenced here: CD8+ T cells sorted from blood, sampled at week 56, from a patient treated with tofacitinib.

The CDR3 DNA reads TGTGCCAGTAGAAGGGGCGGGACGAACACCGGGGAGCTGTTTTTT. Translated: CASRRGGTNTGELFF. The gene calls are TRBV19 and TRBJ2-2; the D gene is possibly TRBD2 (6 bases). V shed 6 bases and J shed 0 bases, with 11 bases lying between them. This CDR3 has 15 amino acids. The germline CDR1 and CDR2 sequences are LNHDA and SQIVND (reference sequence). The complete variable domain, with remaining parts taken from reference TRBV19 and TRBJ2-2, reads DGGITQSPKYLFRKEGQNVTLSCEQNLNHDAMYWYRQDPGQGLRLIYYSQIVNDFQKGDIAEGYSVSREKKESFPLTVTSAQKNPTAFYLCASRRGGTNTGELFFGEGSRLTVL.